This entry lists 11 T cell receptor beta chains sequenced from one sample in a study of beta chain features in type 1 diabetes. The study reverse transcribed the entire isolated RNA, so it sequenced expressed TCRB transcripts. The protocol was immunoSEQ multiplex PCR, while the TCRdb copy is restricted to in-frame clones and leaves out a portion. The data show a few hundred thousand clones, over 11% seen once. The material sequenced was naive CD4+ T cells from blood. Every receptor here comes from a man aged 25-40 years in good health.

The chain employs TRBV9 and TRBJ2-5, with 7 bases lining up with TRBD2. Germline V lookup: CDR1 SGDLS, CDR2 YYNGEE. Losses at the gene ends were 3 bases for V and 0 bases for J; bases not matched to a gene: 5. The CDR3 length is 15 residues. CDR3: CASSAAGTNQETQYF. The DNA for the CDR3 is TGTGCCAGCAGCGCCGCCGGGACTAACCAAGAGACCCAGTACTTC.

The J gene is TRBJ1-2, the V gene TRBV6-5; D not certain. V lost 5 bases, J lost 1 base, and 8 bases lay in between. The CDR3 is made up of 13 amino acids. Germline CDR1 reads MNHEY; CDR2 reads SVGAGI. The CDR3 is CASSVSVNYGYTF. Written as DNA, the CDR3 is TGTGCCAGCAGTGTGTCAGTTAACTATGGCTACACCTTC.

This chain's CDR3 is CASSGRGVNIQYF. The CDR3, as DNA: TGTGCCAGTAGCGGCAGGGGAGTCAACATTCAGTACTTC. The rearrangement joins TRBV19 to TRBJ2-4; perhaps TRBD1 as D (6 bases). Germline values: CDR1 LNHDA, CDR2 SQIVND (reference sequence). This CDR3 region has 13 residues. V gave up 6 bases and J gave up 7 bases, with 13 bases separating them.

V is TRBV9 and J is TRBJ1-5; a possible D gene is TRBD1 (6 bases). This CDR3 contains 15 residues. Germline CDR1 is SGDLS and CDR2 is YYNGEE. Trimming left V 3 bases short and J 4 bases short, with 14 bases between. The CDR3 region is CASSANTGPNQPQHF. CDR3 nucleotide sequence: TGTGCCAGCAGCGCTAATACAGGGCCAAATCAGCCCCAGCATTTT.

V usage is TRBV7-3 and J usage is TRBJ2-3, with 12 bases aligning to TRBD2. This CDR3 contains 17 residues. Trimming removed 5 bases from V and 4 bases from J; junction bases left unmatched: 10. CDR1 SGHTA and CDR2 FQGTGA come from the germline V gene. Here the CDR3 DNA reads TGTGCCAGCAGCCCGACTAGCGGGAGACTTAGGGCAGATACGCAGTATTTT. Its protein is CASSPTSGRLRADTQYF. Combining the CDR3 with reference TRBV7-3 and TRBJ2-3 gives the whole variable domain GAGVSQTPSNKVTEKGKYVELRCDPISGHTALYWYRQSLGQGPEFLIYFQGTGAADDSGLPNDRFFAVRPEGSVSTLKIQRTERGDSAVYLCASSPTSGRLRADTQYFGPGTRLTVL.

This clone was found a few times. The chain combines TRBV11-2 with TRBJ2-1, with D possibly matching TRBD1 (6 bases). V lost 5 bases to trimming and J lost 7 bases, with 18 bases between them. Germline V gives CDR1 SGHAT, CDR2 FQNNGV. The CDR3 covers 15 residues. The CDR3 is CASSQIQGKANEQFF. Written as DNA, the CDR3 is TGTGCCAGCAGCCAAATCCAGGGGAAGGCAAATGAGCAGTTCTTC. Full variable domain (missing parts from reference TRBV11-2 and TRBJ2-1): EAGVAQSPRYKIIEKRQSVAFWCNPISGHATLYWYQQILGQGPKLLIQFQNNGVVDDSQLPKDRFSAERLKGVDSTLKIQPAKLEDSAVYLCASSQIQGKANEQFFGPGTRLTVL.

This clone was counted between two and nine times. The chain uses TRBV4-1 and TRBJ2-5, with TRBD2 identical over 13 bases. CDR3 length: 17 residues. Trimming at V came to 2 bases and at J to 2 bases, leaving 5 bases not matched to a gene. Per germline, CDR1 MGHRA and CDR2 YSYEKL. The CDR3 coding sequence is TGCGCCAGCAGCCAATTGAGGACTAGCGGGGGTCAAGAGACCCAGTACTTC. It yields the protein CASSQLRTSGGQETQYF.

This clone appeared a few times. For the CDR3, the DNA is TGTGCCAGCAGTGTAGGGAAACAGTTATTCTCTGGAAACACCATATATTTT. It specifies CASSVGKQLFSGNTIYF. The chain is built from TRBV2 and TRBJ1-3; D unresolved. V lost 4 bases and J 0 bases, leaving 16 bases between the germline ends. The CDR3 is 17 residues long. Per the germline V gene, CDR1 is SNHLY and CDR2 is FYNNEI.

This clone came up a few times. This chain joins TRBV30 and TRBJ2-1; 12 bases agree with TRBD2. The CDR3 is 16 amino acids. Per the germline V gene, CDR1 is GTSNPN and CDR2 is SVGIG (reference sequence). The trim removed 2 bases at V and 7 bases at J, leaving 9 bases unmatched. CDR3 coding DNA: TGTGCCTGGAGTCCTCTACTAGCGGGAGGTTCGAATGAGCAGTTCTTC. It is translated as CAWSPLLAGGSNEQFF.

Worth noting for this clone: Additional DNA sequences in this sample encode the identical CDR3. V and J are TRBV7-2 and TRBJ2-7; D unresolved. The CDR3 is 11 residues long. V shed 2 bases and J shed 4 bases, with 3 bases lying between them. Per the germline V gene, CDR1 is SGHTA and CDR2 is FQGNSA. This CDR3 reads CASSLSYEQYF. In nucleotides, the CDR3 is TGTGCCAGCAGCTTAAGTTACGAGCAGTACTTC.

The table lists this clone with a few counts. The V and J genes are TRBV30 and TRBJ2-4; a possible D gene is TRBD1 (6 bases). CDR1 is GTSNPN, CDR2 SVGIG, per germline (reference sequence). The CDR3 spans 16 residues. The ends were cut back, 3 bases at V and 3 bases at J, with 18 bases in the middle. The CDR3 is CAWRADPGADKNIQYF. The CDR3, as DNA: TGTGCCTGGAGAGCCGACCCAGGGGCTGACAAAAACATTCAGTACTTC.